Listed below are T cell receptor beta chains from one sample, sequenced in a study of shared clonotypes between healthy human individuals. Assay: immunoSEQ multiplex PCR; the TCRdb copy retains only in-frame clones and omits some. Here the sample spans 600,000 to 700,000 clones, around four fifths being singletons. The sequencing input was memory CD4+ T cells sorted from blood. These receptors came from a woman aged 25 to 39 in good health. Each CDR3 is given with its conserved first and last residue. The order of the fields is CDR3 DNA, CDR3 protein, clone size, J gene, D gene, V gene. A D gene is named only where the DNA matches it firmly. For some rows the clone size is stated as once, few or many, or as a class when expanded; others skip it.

CDR3nt: TGCAGCGTCCTCTCCTACGAGCAGTACTTC
CDR3aa: CSVLSYEQYF
abundance: NA
j_gene: TRBJ2-7
d_gene: NA
v_gene: TRBV29-1

CDR3nt: TGTGCCAGCACCCGGACAGGGACGTCCTACAATGAGCAGTTCTTC
CDR3aa: CASTRTGTSYNEQFF
abundance: NA
j_gene: TRBJ2-1
d_gene: TRBD1
v_gene: TRBV6-5

CDR3nt: TGTGCCAGTAGGGGGCCGGGTGCATCCCCCTTGAACACTGAAGCTTTCTTT
CDR3aa: CASRGPGASPLNTEAFF
abundance: NA
j_gene: TRBJ1-1
d_gene: NA
v_gene: TRBV19

CDR3nt: TGTGCCAGCAGCGTCTCGTGGGACTCCTACGAGCAGTACTTC
CDR3aa: CASSVSWDSYEQYF
abundance: few
j_gene: TRBJ2-7
d_gene: NA
v_gene: TRBV9

CDR3nt: TGTGCCAGCAGCCCTTGGACGAACACCGGGGAGCTGTTTTTT
CDR3aa: CASSPWTNTGELFF
abundance: once
j_gene: TRBJ2-2
d_gene: NA
v_gene: TRBV7-9

CDR3nt: TGTGCCATCAGTGGACAGGGTTACGAGCAGTACTTC
CDR3aa: CAISGQGYEQYF
abundance: NA
j_gene: TRBJ2-7
d_gene: TRBD1
v_gene: TRBV10-3

CDR3nt: TGTGCCAGCAGCCCCCCGGACAGGGCCCACGAGCAGTACTTC
CDR3aa: CASSPPDRAHEQYF
abundance: NA
j_gene: TRBJ2-7
d_gene: TRBD1
v_gene: TRBV28

CDR3nt: TGCGCCAGCAGCTTGGCTCTGATGGGGGGGTCCTACAATGAGCAGTTCTTC
CDR3aa: CASSLALMGGSYNEQFF
abundance: many
j_gene: TRBJ2-1
d_gene: TRBD2
v_gene: TRBV5-1

CDR3nt: TGCGCCAGCAGCCAAGCAAGACAGGGCGGGGATGCAGATACGCAGTATTTT
CDR3aa: CASSQARQGGDADTQYF
abundance: NA
j_gene: TRBJ2-3
d_gene: NA
v_gene: TRBV4-1

CDR3nt: TGTGCCAGCAGCGTAGACGGGCTGGGAGGAAACACCATATATTTT
CDR3aa: CASSVDGLGGNTIYF
abundance: NA
j_gene: TRBJ1-3
d_gene: NA
v_gene: TRBV9